A selection of T cell receptor beta chains follows, all from one sample in a study of blood T cell repertoires in COVID-19. Only in-frame clones appear in the TCRdb table, and some are missing; sequencing was by immunoSEQ multiplex PCR. The repertoire holds about 87,000 clones, about 83% seen once, with around a quarter in the top ten. The material sequenced was peripheral blood. Receptors originate from a human donor in a cohort sampled during active COVID-19. Each CDR3 is given with its conserved first and last residue. Fields, in order: V gene, clone size, J gene, D gene, CDR3 protein, CDR3 DNA. A D gene is named only where the DNA matches it firmly. Expanded clones get a size class; other rows say once, few or many, or leave the size out.

TRBV7-2	NA	TRBJ1-2	TRBD1	CASSPQGDYGYTF	TGTGCCAGCAGCCCGCAGGGGGACTATGGCTACACCTTC
TRBV7-2	NA	TRBJ1-1	NA	CASSLGGTANTEAFF	TGTGCCAGCAGCTTAGGCGGGACGGCGAACACTGAAGCTTTCTTT
TRBV6-2/TRBV6-3	NA	TRBJ2-7	NA	CASNPPGAVTYEQYF	TGTGCCAGCAACCCTCCTGGGGCCGTAACCTACGAGCAGTACTTC
TRBV2	NA	TRBJ2-7	NA	CASSIEDSYEQYF	TGTGCCAGTAGCATCGAGGACTCCTACGAGCAGTACTTC
TRBV9	once	TRBJ2-5	TRBD1	CASSYRDRGGETQYF	TGTGCCAGCAGTTACCGGGACAGGGGGGGTGAGACCCAGTACTTC
TRBV18	NA	TRBJ1-1	NA	CASSPWGLDTEAFF	TGTGCCAGCTCACCCTGGGGGCTTGACACTGAAGCTTTCTTT
TRBV7-3	NA	TRBJ1-3	NA	CASSLSGGSGNTIYF	TGTGCCAGCAGCTTAAGCGGTGGCTCAGGAAACACCATATATTTT
TRBV30	NA	TRBJ1-5	TRBD1	CAWSPGTGLNQPQHF	TGTGCCTGGAGTCCAGGGACAGGGCTTAATCAGCCCCAGCATTTT
TRBV28	NA	TRBJ2-7	TRBD1	CASLTTRGIPYEQYF	TGTGCCAGCCTTACGACCAGGGGGATACCATACGAGCAGTACTTC
TRBV29-1	NA	TRBJ2-3	NA	CSVDQSTDTQYF	TGCAGCGTTGACCAAAGCACAGATACGCAGTATTTT
TRBV5-4	NA	TRBJ1-1	NA	CASSLQGNTEAFF	TGTGCCAGCAGCTTGCAGGGGAACACTGAAGCTTTCTTT
TRBV2	NA	TRBJ1-1	NA	CASSDGPANTEAFF	TGTGCCAGCAGTGATGGCCCCGCAAACACTGAAGCTTTCTTT
TRBV30	NA	TRBJ2-2	TRBD2	CALRGEYTGELFF	TGTGCCCTACGGGGGGAATACACCGGGGAGCTGTTTTTT
TRBV30	NA	TRBJ1-6	TRBD1	CAWSKGQGGSPLHF	TGTGCCTGGAGTAAAGGACAGGGCGGCTCACCCCTCCACTTT
TRBV4-3	NA	TRBJ2-7	TRBD2	CASSQGTSGSEQYF	TGCGCCAGCAGCCAGGGGACTAGCGGCTCCGAGCAGTACTTC
TRBV27	NA	TRBJ2-7	TRBD1	CASSLGTGGSYEQYF	TGTGCCAGCAGTTTAGGGACAGGGGGCTCCTACGAGCAGTACTTC
TRBV2	NA	TRBJ2-5	NA	CASSTRPSREETQYF	TGTGCCAGCAGTACCAGGCCCTCACGAGAGGAGACCCAGTACTTC
TRBV10-3	NA	TRBJ2-1	NA	CAISESNSYNEQFF	TGTGCCATCAGTGAGTCAAACAGCTACAATGAGCAGTTCTTC
TRBV5-8	once	TRBJ2-5	NA	CASSLDREETQYF	TGTGCCAGCAGCTTGGACAGGGAAGAGACCCAGTACTTC
TRBV6-1	NA	TRBJ1-5	TRBD1	CASSASSGQGTQPQHF	TGTGCCAGCAGTGCCTCAAGTGGACAGGGGACTCAGCCCCAGCATTTT
TRBV6-5	NA	TRBJ1-6	NA	CASSIGGSPLHF	TGTGCCAGCAGCATCGGGGGTTCACCCCTCCACTTT
TRBV9	NA	TRBJ2-1	TRBD1	CASNSGTGANEQFF	TGTGCCAGCAACTCCGGGACAGGGGCTAATGAGCAGTTCTTC
TRBV4-1	NA	TRBJ2-1	NA	CAGSQSGTHNEQFF	TGCGCCGGCAGCCAATCGGGGACACACAATGAGCAGTTCTTC
TRBV9	NA	TRBJ2-1	TRBD2	CASSVVSSGYYNEQFF	TGTGCCAGCAGCGTAGTGTCTAGCGGGTACTACAATGAGCAGTTCTTC
TRBV9	NA	TRBJ2-7	NA	CASSGGLDYEQYF	TGTGCCAGCAGTGGGGGACTCGACTACGAGCAGTACTTC
TRBV4-1	NA	TRBJ2-5	TRBD1	CASSLGTGPGAETQYF	TGCGCCAGCAGCCTTGGGACAGGACCGGGCGCAGAGACCCAGTACTTC
TRBV10-3	few	TRBJ2-7	TRBD1	CAISESLDRGGREQYF	TGTGCCATCAGTGAGTCACTAGACAGGGGGGGTCGCGAGCAGTACTTC
TRBV5-1	NA	TRBJ2-5	TRBD1	CASSYSTGGSLETQYF	TGCGCCAGCAGCTATTCTACAGGGGGCTCGCTCGAGACCCAGTACTTC
TRBV7-2	NA	TRBJ2-3	NA	CASSLVASSTDTQYF	TGTGCCAGCAGCTTAGTAGCCAGTTCCACAGATACGCAGTATTTT
TRBV27	NA	TRBJ1-6	TRBD1	CASSAGQGVSSPLHF	TGTGCCAGCAGTGCGGGACAGGGGGTTAGTTCACCCCTCCACTTT
TRBV2	NA	TRBJ2-1	TRBD2	CASSAGLAGLEQFF	TGTGCCAGCAGTGCGGGACTAGCGGGACTAGAGCAGTTCTTC
TRBV13	NA	TRBJ2-5	TRBD2	CASSLRTSGIQETQYF	TGTGCCAGCAGCCTAAGGACTAGCGGGATCCAAGAGACCCAGTACTTC
TRBV6-4	few	TRBJ2-7	TRBD2	CASNHLGPGGYEQYF	TGTGCCAGCAACCACTTGGGTCCGGGGGGGTACGAGCAGTACTTC
TRBV28	NA	TRBJ1-2	TRBD1	CASSLGGQTNYGYTF	TGTGCCAGCAGTTTGGGGGGACAGACTAACTATGGCTACACCTTC
TRBV2	NA	TRBJ2-6	NA	CASSESRVRPNVLTF	TGTGCCAGCAGTGAGAGCAGGGTACGGCCCAACGTCCTGACTTTC
TRBV11-3	NA	TRBJ2-5	NA	CASSLGTVNQETQYF	TGTGCCAGCAGCTTAGGGACAGTGAACCAAGAGACCCAGTACTTC
TRBV5-1	NA	TRBJ2-5	TRBD2	CASRLAGEETQYF	TGCGCCAGCAGACTAGCGGGGGAAGAGACCCAGTACTTC
TRBV11-2	NA	TRBJ2-5	TRBD2	CASSFTAGDETQYF	TGTGCCAGCAGCTTTACAGCGGGGGATGAGACCCAGTACTTC
TRBV7-9	NA	TRBJ2-3	TRBD1	CASSPGTGGADTQYF	TGTGCCAGCAGCCCCGGGACAGGGGGCGCAGATACGCAGTATTTT
TRBV3-1/TRBV3-2	NA	TRBJ1-1	TRBD1	CASRDLQGKAFF	TGTGCCAGCAGGGACCTACAGGGGAAAGCTTTCTTT
TRBV7-2	NA	TRBJ1-4	NA	CASSTGGTSGGEKLFF	TGTGCCAGCAGCACTGGGGGAACGAGCGGGGGTGAAAAACTGTTTTTT
TRBV11-2	NA	TRBJ1-6	NA	CASSLAQVVGNSPLHF	TGTGCCAGCAGCTTAGCCCAGGTAGTTGGAAATTCACCCCTCCACTTT
TRBV7-8	NA	TRBJ2-1	TRBD2	CASSLIPGGLIDEQFF	TGTGCCAGCAGCTTAATTCCGGGGGGGCTGATCGATGAGCAGTTCTTC
TRBV5-6	NA	TRBJ2-5	TRBD2	CASSLQSGGTQYF	TGTGCCAGCAGCTTGCAGTCGGGGGGTACCCAGTACTTC
TRBV28	NA	TRBJ1-1	TRBD1	CASRGQGDTEAFF	TGTGCCAGCAGGGGACAGGGGGACACTGAAGCTTTCTTT
TRBV19	NA	TRBJ2-2	TRBD2	CASSISGGGASTGELFF	TGTGCCAGTAGTATATCAGGCGGGGGGGCCAGCACCGGGGAGCTGTTTTTT
TRBV13	NA	TRBJ2-3	NA	CASSLQGGGDTQYF	TGTGCCAGCAGCCTACAGGGGGGGGGAGATACGCAGTATTTT
TRBV19	NA	TRBJ1-1	NA	CASSIFHTGNTEAFF	TGTGCCAGTAGTATATTCCATACAGGGAACACTGAAGCTTTCTTT
TRBV12-3/TRBV12-4	NA	TRBJ2-2	TRBD1	CASNYRGTGELFF	TGTGCCAGCAACTACAGGGGTACCGGGGAGCTGTTTTTT
TRBV4-2	once	TRBJ2-1	TRBD2	CASSQTLAENNEQFF	TGTGCCAGCAGCCAGACCCTAGCGGAAAACAATGAGCAGTTCTTC
TRBV24-1	NA	TRBJ1-5	TRBD1	CATSDLTGDQPQHF	TGTGCCACCAGTGACCTTACAGGGGATCAGCCCCAGCATTTT
TRBV5-4	NA	TRBJ2-4	NA	CASSRAGSLAKNIQYF	TGTGCCAGCAGTAGGGCAGGGTCACTAGCCAAAAACATTCAGTACTTC
TRBV7-2	NA	TRBJ2-3	NA	CASNSLGTGGDTQYF	TGTGCCAGCAACAGCCTCGGAACGGGCGGGGATACGCAGTATTTT